The 23 T cell receptor beta chains below come from one sample, sequenced in a study of glioma-infiltrating T cells after dendritic cell vaccination. This table comes from immunoSEQ multiplex PCR, and its TCRdb copy is limited to in-frame clones, with some not included. This table holds approximately 82,000 clones, 80% to 90% found once. The starting material was blood, obtained before dendritic cell vaccination. Receptor source: a human donor with glioblastoma.

This chain joins TRBV19 and TRBJ1-2; TRBD1 aligns across 10 bases. Germline CDR1 is LNHDA and CDR2 is SQIVND (reference sequence). This CDR3 is built from 16 residues. Losses at the gene ends were 5 bases for V and 7 bases for J; bases not matched to a gene: 13. CDR3 DNA: TGTGCCAGTAGTCAGACAGGGGGCTGGGAAGTGACTGGCTACACCTTC. This codes for CASSQTGGWEVTGYTF.

The CDR3 is CAISASGKDTDTQYF. The CDR3 DNA is TGTGCCATCAGTGCTAGCGGGAAGGACACAGATACGCAGTATTTT. This chain links TRBV10-3 with TRBJ2-3; 9 nucleotides align to TRBD2. The CDR3 is 15 residues long. V gave up 4 bases and J gave up 2 bases; unmatched junction bases: 4. The germline V gene encodes CDR1 ENHRY and CDR2 SYGVKD.

This rearrangement joins TRBV5-1 to TRBJ1-5, with unresolved D. CDR3 length: 15 amino acids. Looked up from germline, CDR1 is SGHRS and CDR2 is YFSETQ. The V gene lost 4 bases and the J gene lost 0 bases, with 11 bases spanning the gap. This CDR3 reads CASSHTEHSNQPQHF. The DNA for the CDR3 is TGCGCCAGCAGCCATACGGAGCATAGCAATCAGCCCCAGCATTTT.

With respect to this clone: The identical CDR3 is also encoded by other nucleotide sequences in the sample. The chain recombines TRBV6-4 with TRBJ2-3; possible D gene TRBD1, 6 bases. The CDR3 loop spans 15 amino acids. Germline values: CDR1 MRHNA, CDR2 SNTAGT. The V gene lost 3 bases and the J gene lost 1 base, with 11 bases spanning the gap. The CDR3 reads CASSDSPGGTDTQYF. In DNA, the CDR3 is TGTGCCAGCAGTGATTCCCCAGGGGGCACAGATACGCAGTATTTT.

The chain uses TRBV5-1 and TRBJ2-1, with TRBD2 matching over 12 bases. CDR3 size: 17 residues. CDR1 and CDR2 (germline): SGHRS, YFSETQ. V lost 2 bases to trimming and J lost 7 bases; unmatched junction nucleotides: 10. The CDR3 nucleotides read TGCGCCAGCAGCTTTTTCCGGACTAGCGGGGCCTCAAATGAGCAGTTCTTC. Its protein product is CASSFFRTSGASNEQFF.

The sample holds one count of this clone. The chain carries TRBV25-1 and TRBJ1-1; D uncertain. CDR1 and CDR2 (germline): MGHDK, SYGVNS. Trimming stripped 0 bases from V and 5 bases from J, with 19 bases between. The CDR3 is 17 residues long. Here the CDR3 DNA reads TGTGCCAGCAGTGAATACAAGTCTCGCCCTCGGGGAACTGAAGCTTTCTTT. Amino acid sequence: CASSEYKSRPRGTEAFF.

V usage is TRBV10-3 and J usage is TRBJ2-1, with 10 bases that match TRBD1. The germline V gene encodes CDR1 ENHRY and CDR2 SYGVKD. The ends lost 5 bases at V and 8 bases at J; junction bases unmatched: 6. The CDR3 loop spans 14 amino acids. The CDR3 loop reads CAISRTGGEDEQFF. DNA of the CDR3: TGTGCCATCAGTCGGACAGGGGGGGAAGATGAGCAGTTCTTC.

V and J are TRBV4-1 and TRBJ2-4; 14 nucleotides match TRBD2. The CDR3 spans 16 residues. Germline V lookup: CDR1 MGHRA, CDR2 YSYEKL. Trimming cost V 1 base and J 6 bases; bases outside gene matches: 2. The CDR3 loop is CASSQGLAGGPNIQYF. The CDR3 coding sequence is TGCGCCAGCAGCCAAGGACTAGCGGGGGGGCCAAACATTCAGTACTTC.

V usage is TRBV6-1 and J usage is TRBJ2-7, with D maybe TRBD1 (5 bases). CDR1 and CDR2 from the germline V gene are MNHNS and SASEGT. This CDR3 is 16 amino acids long. Trimming shortened V by 3 bases and J by 5 bases, and 20 bases separated the two germline ends. Written as DNA, the CDR3 is TGTGCCAGCAGTGAGCAGGGTGCCCTCGCTCGTGACGAGCAGTACTTC. This translates into CASSEQGALARDEQYF.

On this clone: Distinct nucleotide sequences in the sample also encode this CDR3. The rearrangement uses TRBV30 and TRBJ1-6; the match to TRBD1 covers 9 bases. The V segment lost 5 bases and the J segment 13 bases; nucleotides outside the gene matches: 9. From germline, CDR1 is GTSNPN and CDR2 SVGIG (reference sequence). This CDR3 is built from 13 residues. CDR3 sequence (DNA): TGTGCCTGGGGGGGACAGGGAGGGTCCCCCCTCCACTTT. It codes for CAWGGQGGSPLHF. Full variable domain (outside the CDR3, taken from reference TRBV30 and TRBJ1-6): SQTIHQWPATLVQPVGSPLSLECTVEGTSNPNLYWYRQAAGRGLQLLFYSVGIGQISSEVPQNLSASRPQDRQFILSSKKLLLSDSGFYLCAWGGQGGSPLHFGNGTRLTVT.

The rearrangement uses TRBV7-3 and TRBJ2-1; 7 bases are shared with TRBD2. Trimming at V came to 5 bases and at J to 7 bases, leaving 5 bases not matched to a gene. The CDR3 has 13 residues. Germline V gene data show CDR1 as SGHTA and CDR2 as FQGTGA. CDR3 sequence reads: CASSPAGENEQFF. CDR3 in DNA: TGTGCCAGCAGCCCCGCGGGGGAGAATGAGCAGTTCTTC.

About this clone: One end of the junction varies from germline; a read error may be responsible. This rearrangement joins TRBV6-1 to TRBJ2-2, with 13 bases aligning to TRBD2. From germline, CDR1 is MNHNS and CDR2 SASEGT. The CDR3 extends over 19 amino acids. DNA for the CDR3: TGTGCCAGCAGGGAAGAAAGACTAGCGGGGGGCGGATTGCCCGGGGAGCTGTTTTTT. Amino acids: CASREERLAGGGLPGELFF.

The J gene is TRBJ2-1, the V gene TRBV5-1; 8 nucleotides match TRBD1. The CDR3 spans 15 residues. Germline assignment: CDR1 SGHRS and CDR2 YFSETQ. J was trimmed by 2 bases and V by 4 bases; bases with no gene match: 5. The CDR3 sequence: CASSTRQGPYNEQFF. In DNA, the CDR3 is TGCGCCAGCAGCACCCGACAGGGGCCCTACAATGAGCAGTTCTTC.

The rearrangement links TRBV10-1 to TRBJ1-2; 7 nucleotides match TRBD1. J was trimmed by 6 bases and V by 0 bases; bases with no gene match: 1. Germline assignment: CDR1 WNHNN and CDR2 SYGVQD (reference sequence). This CDR3 spans 13 amino acids. The CDR3 nucleotides are TGCGCCAGCAGTGAGTCTACAGGGGATGGCTACACCTTC. It specifies CASSESTGDGYTF.

The rearrangement uses TRBV7-3 and TRBJ2-2; D perhaps matches TRBD1 (7 bases). Germline CDR1 is SGHTA and CDR2 is FQGTGA. The CDR3 contains 14 residues. Between the trimmed V and J ends, which lost 4 bases and 3 bases, there was a span of 9 bases. The CDR3 reads CASSSRGDTGELFF. For the CDR3, the DNA is TGTGCCAGCAGCTCCAGGGGGGACACCGGGGAGCTGTTTTTT.

The chain carries TRBV9 and TRBJ2-1; TRBD2 might be the D (5 bases). Germline V gene data show CDR1 as SGDLS and CDR2 as YYNGEE. The CDR3 is 17 residues long. V gave up 0 bases and J gave up 2 bases, with 15 bases separating them. The CDR3 protein is CASSVALRSGTYNEQFF. Written as DNA, the CDR3 is TGTGCCAGCAGCGTAGCCCTCCGGAGCGGAACCTACAATGAGCAGTTCTTC.

The chain combines TRBV27 with TRBJ2-7, with D possibly being TRBD2 (6 bases). The ends were cut back, 3 bases at V and 4 bases at J, with 10 bases in the middle. CDR1 and CDR2 (germline): MNHEY, SMNVEV (reference sequence). The CDR3 length is 13 residues. The CDR3 protein is CASSFSGRYEQYF. DNA of the CDR3: TGTGCCAGCAGTTTTAGCGGAAGATACGAGCAGTACTTC.

In this sample, this clone turned up a few times. This chain links TRBV7-8 with TRBJ1-2; 9 bases map to TRBD1. J lost 0 bases, V lost 4 bases, and 15 bases had no gene match. Germline V gene data show CDR1 as SGHVS and CDR2 as FQNEAQ. The CDR3 sequence is 19 residues long. The DNA of the CDR3 is TGTGCCAGCAGCTCCTTCATGGCGGGGGACAGGGAAGCTAACTATGGCTACACCTTC. Its translation is CASSSFMAGDREANYGYTF. Using reference TRBV7-8 and TRBJ1-2 for the parts outside the CDR3, the full variable domain is GAGVSQSPRYKVAKRGQDVALRCDPISGHVSLFWYQQALGQGPEFLTYFQNEAQLDKSGLPSDRFFAERPEGSVSTLKIQRTQQEDSAVYLCASSSFMAGDREANYGYTFGSGTRLTVV.

The rearrangement links TRBV6-1 to TRBJ2-7; the D gene is possibly TRBD2 (6 bases). The CDR3 is 10 amino acids. V dropped 8 bases and J dropped 12 bases, with 14 bases sitting between them. From germline, CDR1 is MNHNS and CDR2 SASEGT. The CDR3 reads CASLGDSPYF. The CDR3 region has the DNA TGTGCCAGCCTGGGGGACTCCCCGTACTTC.

This rearrangement joins TRBV2 to TRBJ2-7; D is possibly TRBD1 (6 bases). Germline V gives CDR1 SNHLY, CDR2 FYNNEI. CDR3 length: 13 amino acids. V lost 7 bases and J 6 bases, leaving 16 bases between the germline ends. The CDR3 coding sequence is TGTGCCAGCACCCCCCTCGCAGGGGTCGAGCAGTACTTC. Translating it yields CASTPLAGVEQYF.

The chain uses TRBV19 and TRBJ1-2, with a weak D call TRBD1 (6 bases). The CDR3 runs to 17 residues. Trimming removed 8 bases from V and 0 bases from J, with 22 bases in between. In germline, CDR1 is LNHDA, CDR2 SQIVND (reference sequence). In DNA form, the CDR3 reads TGTGCCAGTGGCCCCCTGGCGGACAGTCCTTCTAACTATGGCTACACCTTC. Its protein product is CASGPLADSPSNYGYTF.

The chain joins TRBV7-2 to TRBJ2-7; TRBD2 aligns across 10 bases. CDR1 is SGHTA, CDR2 FQGNSA, per germline. This CDR3 is 14 amino acids long. The J segment lost 7 bases and the V segment lost 7 bases, leaving 10 bases of the junction unmatched. This CDR3 is CASTAASGRGEQYF. CDR3 DNA sequence: TGTGCCAGCACTGCCGCTAGCGGGAGAGGGGAGCAGTACTTC. Drawing the rest from reference TRBV7-2 and TRBJ2-7, the complete variable domain is GAGVSQSPSNKVTEKGKDVELRCDPISGHTALYWYRQSLGQGLEFLIYFQGNSAPDKSGLPSDRFSAERTGGSVSTLTIQRTQQEDSAVYLCASTAASGRGEQYFGPGTRLTVT.

This clone has only one observation. The gene calls are TRBV5-4 and TRBJ2-1; 8 bases are shared with TRBD2. With 4 bases clipped from V and 7 bases from J, the junction kept 10 bases outside the gene matches. This CDR3 has 15 residues. CDR1 is SGHNT, CDR2 YYREEE, per germline (reference sequence). The CDR3 protein is CASSPGVLAGNEQFF. CDR3 bases: TGTGCCAGCAGCCCCGGCGTCTTAGCGGGGAATGAGCAGTTCTTC.